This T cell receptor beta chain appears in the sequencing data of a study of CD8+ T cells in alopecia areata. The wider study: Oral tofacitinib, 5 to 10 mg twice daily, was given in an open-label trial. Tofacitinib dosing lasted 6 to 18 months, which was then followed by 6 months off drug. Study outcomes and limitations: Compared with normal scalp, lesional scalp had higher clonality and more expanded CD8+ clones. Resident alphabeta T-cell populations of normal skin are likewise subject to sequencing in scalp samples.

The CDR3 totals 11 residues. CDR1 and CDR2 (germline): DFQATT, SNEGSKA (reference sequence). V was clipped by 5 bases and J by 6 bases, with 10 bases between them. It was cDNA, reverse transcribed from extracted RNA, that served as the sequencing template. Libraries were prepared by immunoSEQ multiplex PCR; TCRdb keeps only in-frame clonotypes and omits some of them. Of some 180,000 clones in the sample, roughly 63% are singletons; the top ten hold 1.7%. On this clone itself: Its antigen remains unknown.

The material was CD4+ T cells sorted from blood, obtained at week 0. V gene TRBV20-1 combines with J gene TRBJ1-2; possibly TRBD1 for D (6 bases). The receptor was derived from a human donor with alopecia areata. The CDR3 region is CSAAHRDGYTF. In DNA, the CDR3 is TGCAGTGCTGCACACAGGGATGGCTACACCTTC.